This T cell receptor beta chain was recovered during a study of blood T cell repertoires in COVID-19 (dated by TCRdb to the early 2020s). Regarding the study in general: Samples covering the acute and convalescent phases of COVID-19 were provided by collaborators in the United States, Italy and Spain. The material from the prospective study consisted of cDNA or gDNA derived from T cells, B-cell-depleted T cells, or PBMCs. Deeply sampled blood TCRbeta repertoires from subjects exposed to, actively infected with, or recovered from COVID-19 were included in the dataset. The repertoires were released in a freely available public database intended as a resource for research on the immune response to SARS-CoV-2. The samples were drawn from two sources: the first 160 participants of the ongoing ImmuneRACE study, and 950 to 1,500 subjects contributed by 6 global collaborators. Nearly every sample came with metadata listing a de-identified subject ID, COVID-19 status, age in years and sex. Where HLA class I and class II types were available, the types were taken from metadata supplied by the sample provider, not from assay-based typing.

Including the terminal cysteine and phenylalanine, the CDR3 comprises 13 residues. Only the CDR3 DNA is retained, 39 bases long and in frame from the first base. The junction carries 10 bases between V and J, which are trimmed by 8 bases and 0 bases respectively. As encoded in the germline V gene, CDR1 is MNHEY while CDR2 is SVGAGI. TCRbeta CDR3 regions were amplified from genomic DNA by means of the immunoSEQ Assay, a bias-controlled multiplex PCR. The source study handled its data this way. The number of nucleated cells in each sample was estimated from the amplification of reference gene primers within the assay. Sequence reads were collapsed and filtered to measure the absolute abundance of every unique TCRbeta CDR3 rearrangement. For each sample, productive Simpson clonality was calculated by taking the square root of Simpson's diversity index across productive rearrangements. TCRdb mirrors the immuneACCESS table, restricted to in-frame sequences. Some clones are absent from its copies; in checked studies, under half trace to an unresolved V gene, and the reason for the others is unknown. That table is the source of V, J and clone size, and D and trimming were worked out from the DNA. Here the sample has around 150,000 clones; roughly nine tenths occur a single time. The ten largest account for over 3.5% of the sample.

Overall results and qualifications from the work: How much clinical and demographic metadata was included differed by source and by participant, and the metadata was provided uncurated.

Collaborating institutions collected whole blood in K2EDTA tubes following their own protocols. For TCRbeta analysis, collaborators shipped samples as frozen whole blood, isolated PBMCs, or DNA extracted from either of those sample types. Regarding this clone: Its antigen remains unidentified. No qualities accompany the bases; no much larger clone lies one base away.

The sample consisted of peripheral blood. The chain uses TRBV6-5 and TRBJ1-1, and TRBD1 may be the D gene, going by 6 matching bases. This receptor was taken from a woman aged 55 to 70 with active or convalescent COVID-19. The CDR3 reads CASGGQMNTEAFF. The DNA sequence is TGTGCCAGCGGGGGACAAATGAACACTGAAGCTTTCTTT.